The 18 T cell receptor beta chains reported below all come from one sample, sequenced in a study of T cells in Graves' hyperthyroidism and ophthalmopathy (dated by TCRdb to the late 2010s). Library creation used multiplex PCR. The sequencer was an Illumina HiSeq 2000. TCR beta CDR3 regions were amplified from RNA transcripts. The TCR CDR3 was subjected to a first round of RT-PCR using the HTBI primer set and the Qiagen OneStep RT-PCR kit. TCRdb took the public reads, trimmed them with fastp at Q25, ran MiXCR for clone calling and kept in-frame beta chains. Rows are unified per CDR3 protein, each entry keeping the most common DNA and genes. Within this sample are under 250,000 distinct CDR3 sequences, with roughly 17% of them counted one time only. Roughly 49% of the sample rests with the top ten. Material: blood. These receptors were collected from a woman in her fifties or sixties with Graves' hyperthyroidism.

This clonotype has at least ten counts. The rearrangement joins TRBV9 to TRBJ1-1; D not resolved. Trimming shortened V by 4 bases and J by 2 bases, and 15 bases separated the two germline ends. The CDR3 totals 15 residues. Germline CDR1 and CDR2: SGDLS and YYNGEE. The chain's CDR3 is CASSPDAELNTEAFF. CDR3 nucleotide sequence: TGTGCCAGCAGCCCAGACGCGGAGCTTAACACTGAAGCTTTCTTT.

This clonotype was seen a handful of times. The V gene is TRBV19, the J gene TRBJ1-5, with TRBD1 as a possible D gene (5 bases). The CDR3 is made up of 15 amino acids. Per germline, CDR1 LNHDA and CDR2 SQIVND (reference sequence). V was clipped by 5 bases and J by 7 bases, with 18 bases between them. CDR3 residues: CASSQRGGVGQPQHF. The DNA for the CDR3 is TGTGCCAGTAGTCAGCGGGGAGGGGTGGGGCAGCCCCAGCATTTT.

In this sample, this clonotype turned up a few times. CDR3 bases: TGTGCCAGCAGCTTATCGGCCAGTGCGTCTCTACACCACAATGAGCAGTTCTTC. Protein sequence: CASSLSASASLHHNEQFF. The chain uses TRBV7-3 and TRBJ2-1; D call uncertain. Trimming pared 2 bases from V and 5 bases from J, leaving 22 bases between. This CDR3 comprises 18 residues. Germline assignment: CDR1 SGHTA and CDR2 FQGTGA.

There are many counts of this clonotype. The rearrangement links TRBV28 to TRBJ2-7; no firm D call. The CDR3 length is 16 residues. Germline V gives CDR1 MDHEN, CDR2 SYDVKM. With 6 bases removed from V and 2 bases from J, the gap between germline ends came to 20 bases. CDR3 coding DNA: TGTGCCAGCAGCCACCAGCGCGCCACCTATACCTACGAGCAGTACTTC. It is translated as CASSHQRATYTYEQYF.

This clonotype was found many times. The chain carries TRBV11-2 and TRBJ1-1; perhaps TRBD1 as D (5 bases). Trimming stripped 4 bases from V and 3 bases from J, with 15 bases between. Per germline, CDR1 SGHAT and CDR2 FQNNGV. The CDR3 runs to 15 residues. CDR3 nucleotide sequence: TGTGCCAGCAGCTCCCGGGGGAGGGTGGACACTGAAGCTTTCTTT. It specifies CASSSRGRVDTEAFF.

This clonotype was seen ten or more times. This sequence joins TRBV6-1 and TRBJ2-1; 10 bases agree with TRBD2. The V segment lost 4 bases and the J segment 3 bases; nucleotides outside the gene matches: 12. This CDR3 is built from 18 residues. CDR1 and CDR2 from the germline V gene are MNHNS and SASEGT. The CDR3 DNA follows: TGTGCCAGCAGTGGTTCGACAGGACTAGCGGACTACTACAATGAGCAGTTCTTC. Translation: CASSGSTGLADYYNEQFF.

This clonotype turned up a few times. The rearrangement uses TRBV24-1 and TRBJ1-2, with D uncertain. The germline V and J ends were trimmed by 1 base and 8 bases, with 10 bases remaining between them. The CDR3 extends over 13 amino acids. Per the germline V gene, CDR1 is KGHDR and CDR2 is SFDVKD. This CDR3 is CATSDFSERGYTF. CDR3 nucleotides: TGTGCCACCAGTGATTTTTCGGAGCGGGGCTACACCTTC.

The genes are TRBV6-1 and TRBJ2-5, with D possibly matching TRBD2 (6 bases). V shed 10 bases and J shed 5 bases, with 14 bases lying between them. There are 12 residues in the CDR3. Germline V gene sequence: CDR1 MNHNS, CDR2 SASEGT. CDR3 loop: CATSPGDETQYF. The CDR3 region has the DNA TGTGCCACGAGTCCGGGGGATGAGACCCAGTACTTC.

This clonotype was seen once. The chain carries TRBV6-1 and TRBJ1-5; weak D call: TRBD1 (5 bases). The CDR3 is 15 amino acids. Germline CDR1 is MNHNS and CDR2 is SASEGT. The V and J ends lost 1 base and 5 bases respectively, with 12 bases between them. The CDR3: CASSEGGSPHQPQHF. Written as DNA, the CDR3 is TGTGCCAGCAGTGAAGGGGGGAGTCCTCATCAGCCCCAGCATTTT.

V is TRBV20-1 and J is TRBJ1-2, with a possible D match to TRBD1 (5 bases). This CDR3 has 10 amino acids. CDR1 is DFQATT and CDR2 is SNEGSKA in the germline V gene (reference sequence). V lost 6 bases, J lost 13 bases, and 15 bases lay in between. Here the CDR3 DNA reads TGCAGTGCACTTTGGGGCCGTTCCACCTTC. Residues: CSALWGRSTF.

The CDR3 DNA is TGTGCCATCAGTGAGGGTCGGTCTAATGAAAAACTGTTTTTT. As protein: CAISEGRSNEKLFF. The genes are TRBV10-3 and TRBJ1-4, with no clear D. The CDR3 contains 14 residues. V was cut by 2 bases and J by 3 bases, with 7 bases left in between. The germline CDR1 and CDR2 sequences are ENHRY and SYGVKD.

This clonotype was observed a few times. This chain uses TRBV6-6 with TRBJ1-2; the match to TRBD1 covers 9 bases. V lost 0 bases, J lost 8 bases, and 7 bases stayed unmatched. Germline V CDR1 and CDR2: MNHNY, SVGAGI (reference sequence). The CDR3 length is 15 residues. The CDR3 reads CASSYSPGQGNGYTF. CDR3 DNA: TGTGCCAGCAGTTACTCGCCGGGACAGGGAAACGGCTACACCTTC.

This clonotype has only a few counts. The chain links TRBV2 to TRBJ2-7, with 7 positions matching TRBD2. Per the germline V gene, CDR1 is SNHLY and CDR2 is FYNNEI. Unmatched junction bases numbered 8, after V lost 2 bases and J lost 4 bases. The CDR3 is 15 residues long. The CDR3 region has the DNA TGTGCCAGCAGTGAAACTGTGACTAGCAGGTACGAGCAGTACTTC. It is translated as CASSETVTSRYEQYF.

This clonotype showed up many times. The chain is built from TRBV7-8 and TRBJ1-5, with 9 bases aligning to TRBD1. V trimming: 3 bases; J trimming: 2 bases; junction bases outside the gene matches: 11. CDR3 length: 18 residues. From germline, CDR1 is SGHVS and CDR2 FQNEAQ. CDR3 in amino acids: CASSLRGGTGLGNQPQHF. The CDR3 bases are TGTGCCAGCAGCTTGCGGGGAGGGACAGGGCTTGGCAATCAGCCCCAGCATTTT.

CDR3 nucleotides: TGTGCCAGCACCCGTAGGGCGGCAGTCCTGGGAGGGAACACTGAAGCTTTCTTT. It is translated as CASTRRAAVLGGNTEAFF. The V gene is TRBV7-2, the J gene TRBJ1-1; D remains unclear. This CDR3 spans 18 amino acids. V lost 7 bases and J 1 base, leaving 25 bases between the germline ends. The germline CDR1 and CDR2 sequences are SGHTA and FQGNSA.

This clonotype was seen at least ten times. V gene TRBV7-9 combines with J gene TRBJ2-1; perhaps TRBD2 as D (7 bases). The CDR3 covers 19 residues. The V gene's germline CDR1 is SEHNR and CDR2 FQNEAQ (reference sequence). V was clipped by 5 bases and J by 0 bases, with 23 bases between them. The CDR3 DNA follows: TGTGCCAGCAGCCAGAGGGGGGGTCTTCAGCGGGGCTCCTACAATGAGCAGTTCTTC. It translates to CASSQRGGLQRGSYNEQFF. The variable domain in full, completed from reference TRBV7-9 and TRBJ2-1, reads DTGVSQNPRHKITKRGQNVTFRCDPISEHNRLYWYRQTLGQGPEFLTYFQNEAQLEKSRLLSDRFSAERPKGSFSTLEIQRTEQGDSAMYLCASSQRGGLQRGSYNEQFFGPGTRLTVL.

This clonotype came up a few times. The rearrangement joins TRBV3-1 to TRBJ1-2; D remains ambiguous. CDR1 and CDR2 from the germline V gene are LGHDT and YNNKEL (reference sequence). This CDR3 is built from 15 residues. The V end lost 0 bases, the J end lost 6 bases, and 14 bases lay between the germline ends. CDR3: CASSQEGGLWDGYTF. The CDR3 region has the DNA TGTGCCAGCAGCCAAGAAGGAGGGCTTTGGGATGGCTACACCTTC.

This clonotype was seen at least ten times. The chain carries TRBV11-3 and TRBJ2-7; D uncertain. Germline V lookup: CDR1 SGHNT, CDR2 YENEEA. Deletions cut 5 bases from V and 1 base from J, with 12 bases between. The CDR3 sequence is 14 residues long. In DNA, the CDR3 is TGTGCCAGCAGCCCGCGGCAGACGTCCTACGAGCAGTACTTC. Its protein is CASSPRQTSYEQYF.